This T cell receptor (beta chain) was identified in a study of cytomegalovirus exposure and HLA in healthy donors. Trimming at V came to 5 bases and at J to 8 bases, leaving 5 bases not matched to a gene. Germline values: CDR1 MNHEY, CDR2 SVGAGI. The CDR3 runs to 12 residues. The PCR ran on 60 Vbeta and 13 Jbeta primers. TCRdb's table, derived via immunoSEQ multiplex PCR, lists solely in-frame clones and lacks some. The table lists about 89,000 clones, roughly 80% of them singletons. This chain links TRBV6-5 with TRBJ1-1; TRBD1 aligns across 7 bases. This clonotype was obtained from a male donor in good health and CMV-seronegative. The sequencing input was PBMCs. The CDR3 DNA follows: TGTGCCAGCAGTACAGGGACAGCAGAAGCTTTCTTT. Encoded protein: CASSTGTAEAFF.